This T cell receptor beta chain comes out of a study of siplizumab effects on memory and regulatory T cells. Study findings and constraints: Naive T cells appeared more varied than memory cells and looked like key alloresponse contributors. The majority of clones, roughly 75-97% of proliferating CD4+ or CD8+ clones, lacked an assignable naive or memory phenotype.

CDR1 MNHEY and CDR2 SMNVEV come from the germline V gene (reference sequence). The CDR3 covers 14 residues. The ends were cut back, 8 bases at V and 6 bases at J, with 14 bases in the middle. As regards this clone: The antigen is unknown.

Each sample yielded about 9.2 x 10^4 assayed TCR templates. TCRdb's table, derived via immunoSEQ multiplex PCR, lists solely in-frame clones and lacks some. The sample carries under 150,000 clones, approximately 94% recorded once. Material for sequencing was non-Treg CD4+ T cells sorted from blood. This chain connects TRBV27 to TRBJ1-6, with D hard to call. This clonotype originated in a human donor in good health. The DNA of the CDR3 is TGTGCCAGCGGTCGGAGGGCGATTAATTCACCCCTCCACTTT. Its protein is CASGRRAINSPLHF.